This TCR beta chain was found in a study of blood T cell repertoires in COVID-19. The CDR3 spans 12 residues. Germline values: CDR1 GTSNPN, CDR2 SVGIG (reference sequence). V lost 4 bases to trimming and J lost 9 bases, with 10 bases between them. Original processing notes: Counts of nucleated cells, estimated from reference gene primer amplification, were obtained. Only in-frame clones appear in the TCRdb table, and some are missing; sequencing was by immunoSEQ multiplex PCR. The D gene and trimming were derived from the DNA, and the V and J assignments and clone size from that table. This table holds 200,000 or so clones, 88% found once.

The clonotype was recovered from a man between 65 and 85 years old with active or convalescent COVID-19. The sample consisted of peripheral blood. The chain joins TRBV30 to TRBJ1-6; D gene uncertain. The chain's CDR3 is CAWTRIASPLHF. CDR3 bases: TGTGCCTGGACCAGAATCGCTTCACCCCTCCACTTT.